This T cell receptor (beta chain) was found in a study of shared clonotypes between healthy human individuals. General study results and limits: Rarefaction exposed incomplete sorted-subset sequencing despite large depth. The sharing of approximately 4.6% of naive CD4 clonotypes was seen across a handful of donors. Having only a few donors restricted how much genetic and exposure-history diversity was captured.

Execution of the assay was at deep level. The protocol was immunoSEQ multiplex PCR, while the TCRdb copy is restricted to in-frame clones and leaves out a portion. The table shows about 1 million clones, with around four fifths occurring only once. From germline, CDR1 is LNHDA and CDR2 SQIVND (reference sequence). V was pared by 1 base and J by 1 base, with 7 bases between. CDR3 length: 14 amino acids. As regards this clone: The antigen is undetermined.

The sample consisted of memory CD4+ T cells sorted from blood. The subset is: CD45RA-negative fraction. The TCR sequence derives from a man younger than 35 in good health. The V and J genes are TRBV19 and TRBJ2-5; no clear D gene. The CDR3 is CASSIGAAQETQYF. The CDR3 DNA reads as TGTGCCAGTAGTATAGGGGCCGCCCAAGAGACCCAGTACTTC.